This entry features one T cell receptor (beta chain) sequence. Germline CDR1 and CDR2: DFQATT and SNEGSKA (reference sequence). The CDR3 length is 20 residues. Trimming removed 4 bases from V and 2 bases from J; junction bases left unmatched: 17. The data were obtained in a study of blood T cells in healthy people across ages. Using a J-beta primer mix together with a sample-barcoded 5' primer, a second PCR was run for 7 to 11 cycles. TCRdb re-analysed the 5' RACE reads in MiXCR, keeping a single row per CDR3 protein. The sample records 850,000 to 1,000,000 distinct CDR3 sequences, roughly 52% being singletons.

The chain recombines TRBV20-1 with TRBJ2-5, with TRBD2 matching 15 bases. The specimen sequenced was blood. The receptor was derived from a man aged 25-40 years in good health. CDR3 protein: CSATAPSGLAGGGPQETQYF. The CDR3 DNA sequence: TGCAGTGCTACTGCCCCCTCTGGACTAGCGGGAGGGGGGCCTCAAGAGACCCAGTACTTC.